The 27 T cell receptor beta chains given below trace back to one sample, sequenced in a study of cytomegalovirus exposure and HLA in healthy donors. PCR amplification relied on 60 Vbeta primers (plus 13 Jbeta primers). Repertoires were generated with immunoSEQ multiplex PCR, while TCRdb's copy carries only in-frame clones and drops some. This sample has 90,000 to 110,000 clones, with under 80% found just once. The sequenced material came from PBMCs. Source of these receptors: a woman aged 40 to 50 in good health and CMV-seropositive.

The chain employs TRBV6-1 and TRBJ1-2; tentative D call: TRBD1 (6 bases). Trimming took 6 bases from V and 5 from J, leaving 16 bases between them. Germline CDR1 MNHNS, CDR2 SASEGT. The CDR3 runs to 14 residues. CDR3 amino acids: CASSPRQVAYGYTF. CDR3 in DNA: TGTGCCAGCAGCCCACGACAGGTAGCATATGGCTACACCTTC.

This rearrangement joins TRBV7-9 to TRBJ2-1; tentative D call: TRBD1 (7 bases). Germline lookup yields CDR1 SEHNR and CDR2 FQNEAQ (reference sequence). V lost 5 bases to trimming and J lost 3 bases, with 17 bases between them. The CDR3 consists of 16 residues. This chain's CDR3 is CASSQSSGQDYNEQFF. CDR3 nucleotide sequence: TGTGCCAGCAGCCAGAGTAGCGGACAGGACTACAATGAGCAGTTCTTC.

The chain employs TRBV4-1 and TRBJ2-7; D not resolved. Trimming took 1 base from V and 0 from J, leaving 7 bases between them. There are 14 residues in the CDR3. Per the germline V gene, CDR1 is MGHRA and CDR2 is YSYEKL. CDR3 sequence: CASSQVGSSYEQYF. The CDR3 bases are TGCGCCAGCAGCCAAGTGGGCAGCTCCTACGAGCAGTACTTC.

This sequence joins TRBV10-3 and TRBJ1-2; possibly TRBD1 for D (5 bases). This CDR3 has 17 residues. Germline V lookup: CDR1 ENHRY, CDR2 SYGVKD. V shed 0 bases and J shed 1 base, with 15 bases lying between them. The CDR3 sequence: CAISESGGTHHNYGYTF. DNA for the CDR3: TGTGCCATCAGTGAGTCGGGAGGGACTCACCATAACTATGGCTACACCTTC.

The V gene is TRBV4-3, the J gene TRBJ1-5; weak D call: TRBD1 (5 bases). The CDR3 sequence is 16 residues long. V was trimmed by 0 bases and J by 2 bases, leaving 11 bases between them. CDR1 is LGHNA, CDR2 YSLEER, per germline. The CDR3 here is CASSQDLRVGNQPQHF. CDR3 nucleotides: TGCGCCAGCAGCCAAGATCTCAGGGTGGGCAATCAGCCCCAGCATTTT.

V and J are TRBV11-2 and TRBJ1-4; TRBD1 aligns across 8 bases. The V segment lost 4 bases and the J segment 3 bases; nucleotides outside the gene matches: 7. There are 16 residues in the CDR3. Germline V gives CDR1 SGHAT, CDR2 FQNNGV. The CDR3 reads CASSSEGQGANEKLFF. CDR3 DNA sequence: TGTGCCAGCAGCTCCGAAGGACAGGGCGCTAATGAAAAACTGTTTTTT.

V and J are TRBV4-2 and TRBJ2-3; 9 nucleotides agree with TRBD2. Germline V gene lookup returns CDR1 LGHNA and CDR2 YNFKEQ. Germline trimming cut 0 bases from V and 1 base from J; bases unmatched to any gene: 11. The CDR3 runs to 19 residues. CDR3 region: CASSQDLSGRSTGTDTQYF. DNA of the CDR3: TGTGCCAGCAGCCAAGACCTTAGCGGGAGAAGTACGGGCACAGATACGCAGTATTTT.

V usage is TRBV14 and J usage is TRBJ2-1; 8 positions match TRBD1. The CDR3 extends over 14 amino acids. The V gene end was trimmed by 3 bases and the J gene end by 9 bases; junction bases not matched to a gene: 7. CDR1 and CDR2 (germline): SGHDN, FVKESK. DNA for the CDR3: TGTGCCAGCAGCCATAGACAGGGGAAAGGTGAGCAGTTCTTC. This translates into CASSHRQGKGEQFF.

The chain has TRBV28 and TRBJ2-7, with TRBD1 matching over 7 bases. This CDR3 has 15 amino acids. The ends lost 6 bases at V and 0 bases at J; junction bases unmatched: 8. The germline CDR1 and CDR2 sequences are MDHEN and SYDVKM. The CDR3 DNA is TGTGCCAGCAGCCGTGGCAGGGACAGCTCCTACGAGCAGTACTTC. Its protein product is CASSRGRDSSYEQYF.

This chain connects TRBV7-8 to TRBJ2-3; TRBD1 might be the D (5 bases). The CDR3 loop spans 15 amino acids. The ends were cut back, 0 bases at V and 7 bases at J, with 14 bases in the middle. From germline, CDR1 is SGHVS and CDR2 FQNEAQ. The CDR3 DNA follows: TGTGCCAGCAGCTTAGCCCCACAGGTTCTACATACGCAGTATTTT. Encoded protein: CASSLAPQVLHTQYF.

The V gene is TRBV27, the J gene TRBJ2-1, with 12 bases identical to TRBD2. Losses at the gene ends were 3 bases for V and 6 bases for J; bases not matched to a gene: 12. Germline CDR1 and CDR2: MNHEY and SMNVEV (reference sequence). The CDR3 is 18 amino acids. The chain's CDR3 is CASSLEPRLAGASNEQFF. The CDR3 DNA is TGTGCCAGCAGTTTGGAACCTAGACTAGCGGGAGCTTCCAATGAGCAGTTCTTC.

V is TRBV23-1 and J is TRBJ1-1; D is unresolved. TRBV23-1 is flagged as an ORF with uncertain function. V was pared by 0 bases and J by 5 bases, with 7 bases between. This CDR3 region has 13 residues. The DNA of the CDR3 is TGCGCCAGCAGTCAATCTGGCTGGACTGAAGCTTTCTTT. Its protein is CASSQSGWTEAFF.

The genes are TRBV9 and TRBJ1-2, with a tentative D call TRBD1 (6 bases). Germline V gene sequence: CDR1 SGDLS, CDR2 YYNGEE. This CDR3 has 15 amino acids. The germline V and J ends were trimmed by 2 bases and 4 bases, with 15 bases remaining between them. CDR3 sequence (DNA): TGTGCCAGCAGCGTGAGCGGGGGCGTTGGCTATGGCTACACCTTC. This gives the protein CASSVSGGVGYGYTF. Drawing the rest from reference TRBV9 and TRBJ1-2, the complete variable domain is DSGVTQTPKHLITATGQRVTLRCSPRSGDLSVYWYQQSLDQGLQFLIQYYNGEERAKGNILERFSAQQFPDLHSELNLSSLELGDSALYFCASSVSGGVGYGYTFGSGTRLTVV.

This chain connects TRBV18 to TRBJ1-3, with no clear D. V lost 5 bases and J lost 4, with 6 bases in between. CDR3 length: 12 amino acids. CDR1 is KGHSH, CDR2 LQKENI, per germline. The CDR3 spells CASSTQGNTIYF. The CDR3 DNA sequence: TGTGCCAGCTCAACTCAAGGAAACACCATATATTTT.

The chain recombines TRBV28 with TRBJ1-5; 7 positions match TRBD1. J lost 4 bases, V lost 6 bases, and 9 bases had no gene match. The germline gives CDR1 MDHEN, CDR2 SYDVKM. The CDR3 length is 15 residues. The CDR3 DNA is TGTGCCAGCAGCCCCGGGACAGTCATAAATCAGCCCCAGCATTTT. Amino acids: CASSPGTVINQPQHF.

The V call is TRBV5-4, the J call TRBJ2-2; 10 bases are a match to TRBD2. The CDR3 is made up of 16 amino acids. Germline V lookup: CDR1 SGHNT, CDR2 YYREEE (reference sequence). Germline trimming cut 4 bases from V and 7 bases from J; bases unmatched to any gene: 10. CDR3 residues: CASSLRLAGVLGELFF. Written as DNA, the CDR3 is TGTGCCAGCAGCCTCCGTCTAGCGGGAGTCCTCGGGGAGCTGTTTTTT.

J is TRBJ2-1 and V is TRBV5-1, with TRBD2 identical over 13 bases. Germline CDR1 reads SGHRS; CDR2 reads YFSETQ. After removal of 3 bases from V and 10 bases from J, the junction contained 7 bases not matched to a gene. The length of the CDR3 is 15 residues. CDR3 residues: CASSWWTSGGGEQFF. CDR3 DNA sequence: TGCGCCAGCAGCTGGTGGACTAGCGGGGGCGGAGAGCAGTTCTTC.

The chain couples TRBV18 to TRBJ1-1; the match to TRBD1 covers 12 bases. The CDR3 consists of 15 residues. V was pared by 3 bases and J by 5 bases, with 4 bases of the junction left unmatched. Germline V lookup: CDR1 KGHSH, CDR2 LQKENI. The CDR3 nucleotides read TGTGCCAGCTCACCGGGACAGGGGGCACGTACTGAAGCTTTCTTT. It encodes CASSPGQGARTEAFF.

J is TRBJ1-1 and V is TRBV27; D gene unclear. Trimming removed 1 base at V and 1 base at J, with 10 bases between. This CDR3 has 15 residues. Germline CDR1 is MNHEY and CDR2 is SMNVEV (reference sequence). The CDR3 here is CASSLYLGPNTEAFF. For the CDR3, the DNA is TGTGCCAGCAGTTTATACCTGGGCCCGAACACTGAAGCTTTCTTT.

A few counts support this clone. This chain joins TRBV28 and TRBJ2-1; D might be TRBD1 (5 bases). The V and J ends lost 2 bases and 0 bases respectively, with 8 bases between them. The CDR3 runs 15 residues. Germline CDR1 and CDR2: MDHEN and SYDVKM. CDR3 sequence (DNA): TGTGCCAGCAGTTTAGGGCAGGGCTCCTACAATGAGCAGTTCTTC. Translation gives CASSLGQGSYNEQFF.

This clone came up once. This rearrangement joins TRBV5-6 to TRBJ2-2; no reliable D call. The germline V and J ends were trimmed by 2 bases and 6 bases, with 17 bases remaining between them. The CDR3 length is 16 residues. Germline CDR1 and CDR2: SGHDT and YYEEEE. The CDR3 sequence: CASSFARKALPGELFF. The CDR3 coding sequence is TGTGCCAGCAGCTTTGCCAGGAAGGCTCTTCCCGGGGAGCTGTTTTTT.

The rearrangement joins TRBV9 to TRBJ1-1; D perhaps matches TRBD1 (5 bases). This CDR3 is 14 amino acids long. V lost 5 bases, J lost 3 bases, and 14 bases lay in between. Germline lookup yields CDR1 SGDLS and CDR2 YYNGEE. The CDR3 nucleotides are TGTGCCAGCAGTCGCGGCAGGGCGCACACTGAAGCTTTCTTT. This encodes CASSRGRAHTEAFF.

Only a few counts were recorded for this clone. The chain joins TRBV28 to TRBJ2-1, with 7 bases fitting TRBD2. The CDR3 consists of 14 residues. V trimming: 7 bases; J trimming: 5 bases; junction bases outside the gene matches: 8. The V gene's germline CDR1 is MDHEN and CDR2 SYDVKM. CDR3 region: CASTSREGNNEQFF. CDR3 coding DNA: TGTGCCAGCACCTCGAGGGAGGGGAACAATGAGCAGTTCTTC.

V gene TRBV5-1 combines with J gene TRBJ2-1, with unresolved D. V lost 2 bases, J lost 3 bases, and 9 bases lay in between. Germline CDR1 SGHRS, CDR2 YFSETQ. The CDR3 runs to 14 residues. The CDR3 nucleotides read TGCGCCAGCAGCTTAGAGGTACTCTACAATGAGCAGTTCTTC. Protein product: CASSLEVLYNEQFF.

The V gene is TRBV6-6, the J gene TRBJ1-1; a possible D gene is TRBD1 (5 bases). Germline CDR1 reads MNHNY; CDR2 reads SVGAGI (reference sequence). The V end was cut by 4 bases, the J end by 5 bases, with 11 bases between. This CDR3 contains 13 residues. CDR3 residues: CASSLSDSTEAFF. CDR3 bases: TGTGCCAGCAGTTTATCCGACAGTACTGAAGCTTTCTTT.

This chain links TRBV11-3 with TRBJ2-3; 9 nucleotides agree with TRBD1. The CDR3 is 14 residues long. Looked up from germline, CDR1 is SGHNT and CDR2 is YENEEA. The V gene end was trimmed by 4 bases and the J gene end by 15 bases; junction bases not matched to a gene: 14. Here the CDR3 DNA reads TGTGCCAGCAGCTCCGGTCACGGGCGGGACAGGGTATATTTT. This encodes CASSSGHGRDRVYF.

The chain couples TRBV18 to TRBJ1-4; no clear D gene. Germline CDR1 and CDR2: KGHSH and LQKENI. This CDR3 comprises 13 residues. Trimming stripped 0 bases from V and 10 bases from J, with 9 bases between. Here the CDR3 reads CASSPPIRGKLFF. As DNA, the CDR3 is TGTGCCAGCTCACCACCGATCCGGGGAAAACTGTTTTTT. Full variable domain (missing parts from reference TRBV18 and TRBJ1-4): NAGVMQNPRHLVRRRGQEARLRCSPMKGHSHVYWYRQLPEEGLKFMVYLQKENIIDESGMPKERFSAEFPKEGPSILRIQQVVRGDSAAYFCASSPPIRGKLFFGSGTQLSVL.